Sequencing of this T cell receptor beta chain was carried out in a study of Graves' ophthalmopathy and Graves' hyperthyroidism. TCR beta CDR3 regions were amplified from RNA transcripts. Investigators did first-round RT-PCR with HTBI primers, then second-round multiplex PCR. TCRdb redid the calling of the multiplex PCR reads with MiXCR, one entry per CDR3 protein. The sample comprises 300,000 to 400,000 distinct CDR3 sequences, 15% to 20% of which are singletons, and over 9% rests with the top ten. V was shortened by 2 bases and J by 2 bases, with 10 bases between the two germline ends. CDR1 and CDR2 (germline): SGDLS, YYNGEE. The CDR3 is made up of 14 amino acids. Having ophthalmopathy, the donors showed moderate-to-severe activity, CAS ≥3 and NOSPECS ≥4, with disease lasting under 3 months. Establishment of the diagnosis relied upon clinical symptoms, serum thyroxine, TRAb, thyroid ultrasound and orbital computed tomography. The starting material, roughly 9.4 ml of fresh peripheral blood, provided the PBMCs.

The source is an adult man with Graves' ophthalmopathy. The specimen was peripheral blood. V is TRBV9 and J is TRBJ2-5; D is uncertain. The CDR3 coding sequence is TGTGCCAGCAGCGTGACCGGGTTACAAGAGACCCAGTACTTC. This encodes CASSVTGLQETQYF.